This T cell receptor (beta chain) was recorded in a study of tumor and adjacent non-tumor tissue in lung cancer. Study-wide results and caveats: In normal lung, the top 100 clones were significantly more dominant than in tumor. Tumor tissue had significantly higher TCR diversity than normal lung.

This sample's RNA came from whole unsorted tissue. This non-tumor lung sample came from over 3 cm beyond the tumor edge. A modified ARM-PCR protocol with three rounds of nested PCR amplified TCRbeta. One entry per CDR3 protein, called by TCRdb with MiXCR from the multiplex PCR reads. The sample has some 95,000 distinct CDR3 sequences; about 80% are singletons. With respect to this clonotype: Its specificity is unknown. A junction boundary mismatches the germline segment, possibly from a read error.

The CDR3 has 14 residues. Per the germline V gene, CDR1 is ENHRY and CDR2 is SYGVKD. This TCR came from a man in his 60s with small cell lung cancer. Input material: distant non-tumor lung tissue. The V call is TRBV10-3, the J call TRBJ2-1, with TRBD1 matching 8 bases. In nucleotides, the CDR3 is TGTACCATCAGTGGCGACAGGGGAGACAATGAGCAGTTCTTC. It encodes CTISGDRGDNEQFF.